A single sample is the source of the 22 T cell receptor beta chains below, sequenced in a study of OX40 agonist ivuxolimab in advanced cancers. Assay: immunoSEQ multiplex PCR; the TCRdb copy retains only in-frame clones and omits some. This repertoire shows tens of thousands of clones, more than 75% found once; its top ten account for 2%. The sample consisted of CD4+ or CD8+ T cells sorted from blood, taken in a trial of the OX40 agonist ivuxolimab. The receptors come from an adult with an advanced solid tumor such as melanoma, head and neck, liver or kidney cancer.

The V and J genes are TRBV7-9 and TRBJ2-1, with 13 bases aligning to TRBD2. The CDR3 consists of 17 residues. Trimming cost V 5 bases and J 4 bases; bases outside gene matches: 8. Germline V lookup: CDR1 SEHNR, CDR2 FQNEAQ (reference sequence). The CDR3 nucleotides read TGTGCCAGCAGCCCCAAAGGGACTAGCGGGAAGTACAATGAGCAGTTCTTC. This sequence encodes CASSPKGTSGKYNEQFF.

The CDR3: CASSPQKGVSTDTQYF. In DNA form, the CDR3 reads TGTGCCAGCTCACCACAGAAGGGGGTGAGCACAGATACGCAGTATTTT. The chain uses TRBV18 and TRBJ2-3; perhaps TRBD1 as D (6 bases). Germline V CDR1 and CDR2: KGHSH, LQKENI. The CDR3 consists of 16 residues. Trimming shortened V by 1 base and J by 0 bases, and 11 bases separated the two germline ends.

This clone was seen just once. The rearrangement uses TRBV28 and TRBJ2-7; D possibly corresponds to TRBD2 (6 bases). This CDR3 is 11 amino acids long. Germline V CDR1 and CDR2: MDHEN, SYDVKM. V gave up 6 bases and J gave up 3 bases, with 6 bases separating them. The chain's CDR3 is CASRGGYEQYF. In DNA, the CDR3 is TGTGCCAGCAGGGGAGGCTACGAGCAGTACTTC.

This rearrangement joins TRBV4-1 to TRBJ2-1, with D unclear. Germline CDR1 is MGHRA and CDR2 is YSYEKL. The CDR3 is 18 residues long. V lost 4 bases, J lost 0 bases, and 19 bases lay in between. CDR3: CASSRIDLGFRSYNEQFF. The CDR3 region has the DNA TGCGCCAGCAGCCGAATAGACCTCGGGTTTCGCTCCTACAATGAGCAGTTCTTC.

The V and J genes are TRBV9 and TRBJ1-3; no reliable D call. This CDR3 comprises 15 residues. Trimming stripped 0 bases from V and 0 bases from J, with 7 bases between. Germline CDR1 is SGDLS and CDR2 is YYNGEE. CDR3 loop: CASSVDMGSGNTIYF. In nucleotides, the CDR3 is TGTGCCAGCAGCGTAGATATGGGCTCTGGAAACACCATATATTTT.

This clone appeared a few times. The rearrangement uses TRBV7-9 and TRBJ1-2, with a weak D call TRBD1 (5 bases). Germline V gene sequence: CDR1 SEHNR, CDR2 FQNEAQ (reference sequence). V was pared by 4 bases and J by 6 bases, with 15 bases between. The CDR3 is 14 residues long. For the CDR3, the DNA is TGTGCCAGCAGCTCTGCAGACAGAATGAATGGCTACACCTTC. Translation gives CASSSADRMNGYTF.

The genes are TRBV28 and TRBJ2-7, with 8 bases lining up with TRBD2. V lost 4 bases to trimming and J lost 4 bases; unmatched junction nucleotides: 12. The CDR3 contains 16 residues. The germline V gene has CDR1 MDHEN and CDR2 SYDVKM. The DNA for the CDR3 is TGTGCCAGCAGTTCCTCCGGGACTAGGCTTCGATACGAGCAGTACTTC. Translated, it gives CASSSSGTRLRYEQYF.

V and J are TRBV6-6 and TRBJ2-5; maybe TRBD2 (5 bases). The CDR3 contains 14 residues. Per the germline V gene, CDR1 is MNHNY and CDR2 is SVGAGI (reference sequence). V was pared by 4 bases and J by 0 bases, with 9 bases between. The CDR3 here is CASSSADYQETQYF. The CDR3 nucleotides are TGTGCCAGCAGTTCGGCGGACTACCAAGAGACCCAGTACTTC.

This clone appeared a few times. The DNA of the CDR3 is TGTGCCAGCAGCCATCCCCGTCCTGAGCTGGGGATTCAGTACTTC. Translation gives CASSHPRPELGIQYF. The genes are TRBV4-2 and TRBJ2-4; D call uncertain. This CDR3 spans 15 amino acids. Germline V lookup: CDR1 LGHNA, CDR2 YNFKEQ. V was cut by 3 bases and J by 10 bases, with 19 bases left in between.

The chain joins TRBV7-8 to TRBJ1-1; the D gene is possibly TRBD1 (5 bases). This CDR3 is built from 14 residues. Between the trimmed V and J ends, which lost 6 bases and 0 bases, there was a span of 11 bases. CDR1 and CDR2 (germline): SGHVS, FQNEAQ. The CDR3 loop reads CASRMGPLNTEAFF. CDR3 coding DNA: TGTGCCAGCAGGATGGGACCGTTGAACACTGAAGCTTTCTTT.

This chain joins TRBV4-1 and TRBJ1-2; D unresolved. Germline CDR1 MGHRA, CDR2 YSYEKL. The CDR3 runs to 14 residues. V lost 3 bases and J lost 4, with 12 bases in between. The CDR3: CASSHRLDSYGYTF. The CDR3 nucleotides read TGCGCCAGCAGCCACAGATTGGACTCCTATGGCTACACCTTC.

In its sample, this clone was seen a few times. The chain couples TRBV6-5 to TRBJ2-5; D remains unclear. CDR3 size: 13 residues. Germline values: CDR1 MNHEY, CDR2 SVGAGI. Between the trimmed V and J ends, which lost 10 bases and 1 base, there was a span of 13 bases. CDR3 DNA sequence: TGTGCCACCAGGTGGGTCGGCCAAGAGACCCAGTACTTC. Residues: CATRWVGQETQYF.

V and J are TRBV30 and TRBJ1-5; a possible D gene is TRBD1 (5 bases). Germline CDR1 is GTSNPN and CDR2 is SVGIG (reference sequence). V was shortened by 7 bases and J by 4 bases, with 11 bases between the two germline ends. The CDR3 spans 12 residues. The CDR3 DNA follows: TGTGCCTCCGGGGCCGTAAATCAGCCCCAGCATTTT. Protein: CASGAVNQPQHF.

The V gene is TRBV4-3, the J gene TRBJ2-1; D is ambiguous. Germline CDR1 LGHNA, CDR2 YSLEER. There are 16 residues in the CDR3. V was cut by 1 base and J by 4 bases, with 14 bases left in between. The CDR3 loop reads CASSQGELLLYNEQFF. As DNA, the CDR3 is TGCGCCAGCAGCCAAGGGGAACTCCTTTTATACAATGAGCAGTTCTTC.

The chain couples TRBV4-1 to TRBJ2-3; possibly TRBD2 for D (7 bases). The germline V gene has CDR1 MGHRA and CDR2 YSYEKL. The CDR3 covers 16 residues. Trimming removed 5 bases from V and 0 bases from J, with 15 bases in between. CDR3 amino acids: CASSGGERGSTDTQYF. In DNA, the CDR3 is TGCGCCAGCAGCGGGGGGGAGAGGGGGAGCACAGATACGCAGTATTTT.

This clone has just a few counts. The CDR3 nucleotides read TGCGCCAGCAGCCCCCATTGGAGGGAGGTAAAGACCCAGTACTTC. It is translated as CASSPHWREVKTQYF. This chain connects TRBV5-1 to TRBJ2-5; the D gene is possibly TRBD2 (6 bases). This CDR3 spans 15 amino acids. The germline gives CDR1 SGHRS, CDR2 YFSETQ. V lost 4 bases, J lost 6 bases, and 19 bases lay in between.

With respect to this clone: One end of the junction does not line up with germline, which may come from a read error. This rearrangement joins TRBV18 to TRBJ2-3, with 7 nucleotides matching TRBD2. Germline assignment: CDR1 KGHSH and CDR2 LQKENI. The CDR3 loop spans 16 amino acids. In nucleotides, the CDR3 is TGTGCCAGCTCACCAAGCCTAGCGGATAGCACAGATGCGCAGTATTTT. Residues: CASSPSLADSTDAQYF.

The V call is TRBV6-6, the J call TRBJ1-1; a weak D match, TRBD1 (6 bases). V was pared by 6 bases and J by 5 bases, with 13 bases between. Germline assignment: CDR1 MNHNY and CDR2 SVGAGI (reference sequence). The CDR3 loop spans 13 amino acids. CDR3 sequence (DNA): TGTGCCAGCAGCCTCAACAGGGCTACTGAAGCTTTCTTT. It specifies CASSLNRATEAFF.

This chain joins TRBV7-2 and TRBJ1-2; possible D gene TRBD1, 5 bases. The CDR3 has 15 amino acids. The germline V gene has CDR1 SGHTA and CDR2 FQGNSA. Trimming pared 7 bases from V and 4 bases from J, leaving 19 bases between. CDR3 sequence: CASTTSVGGTYGYTF. For the CDR3, the DNA is TGTGCCAGCACCACTTCGGTCGGGGGTACCTATGGCTACACCTTC.

The chain couples TRBV7-8 to TRBJ2-7; no definite D call. The CDR3 sequence is 11 residues long. Germline V lookup: CDR1 SGHVS, CDR2 FQNEAQ. Deletions cut 5 bases from V and 4 bases from J, with 6 bases between. The CDR3, as DNA: TGTGCCAGCAGCCTACGGTACGAGCAGTACTTC. This sequence encodes CASSLRYEQYF.

The chain is built from TRBV11-1 and TRBJ2-1; 7 bases map to TRBD2. This CDR3 has 16 amino acids. CDR1 SGHAT and CDR2 FQDESV come from the germline V gene (reference sequence). V shed 5 bases, J shed 0 bases, and the junction held 7 bases outside the gene matches. The CDR3 DNA reads as TGTGCCAGCAGCCTCCGGGGCGGGAGCTCCTACAATGAGCAGTTCTTC. It codes for CASSLRGGSSYNEQFF.

This chain connects TRBV18 to TRBJ1-5; weak D call: TRBD1 (5 bases). This CDR3 region has 17 residues. Deletions cut 6 bases from V and 4 bases from J, with 22 bases between. Germline V gene sequence: CDR1 KGHSH, CDR2 LQKENI. CDR3: CASSPQRLAGQNQPQHF. CDR3 bases: TGTGCCAGCTCTCCCCAACGACTGGCAGGGCAGAATCAGCCCCAGCATTTT.